This TCR beta chain emerged from a study of early T cells in non-severe SARS-CoV-2 infection. This clonotype occurred a few times. Its specificity is not known. Broader study findings: In VDJdb matching, anti-spike CD8 responses were favored while private and CD4 specificities went missing.

Germline loops: CDR1 DFQATT, CDR2 SNEGSKA (reference sequence). CDR3 size: 13 residues. V was cut by 4 bases and J by 2 bases, with 9 bases left in between. TCRdb reanalysed the 5' RACE reads using MiXCR and keeps one entry per CDR3 protein. The sample contains about 44,000 distinct CDR3 sequences, under 30% of which appear only once. The sample was whole blood, taken at baseline. This TCR was sampled from an adult who was a healthcare worker with PCR-confirmed SARS-CoV-2 infection or an uninfected control (not recorded which). The rearrangement links TRBV20-1 to TRBJ2-1, with TRBD2 as a possible D gene (5 bases). The CDR3 loop reads CSATGNTYNEQFF. Here the CDR3 DNA reads TGCAGTGCTACGGGGAACACCTACAATGAGCAGTTCTTC.